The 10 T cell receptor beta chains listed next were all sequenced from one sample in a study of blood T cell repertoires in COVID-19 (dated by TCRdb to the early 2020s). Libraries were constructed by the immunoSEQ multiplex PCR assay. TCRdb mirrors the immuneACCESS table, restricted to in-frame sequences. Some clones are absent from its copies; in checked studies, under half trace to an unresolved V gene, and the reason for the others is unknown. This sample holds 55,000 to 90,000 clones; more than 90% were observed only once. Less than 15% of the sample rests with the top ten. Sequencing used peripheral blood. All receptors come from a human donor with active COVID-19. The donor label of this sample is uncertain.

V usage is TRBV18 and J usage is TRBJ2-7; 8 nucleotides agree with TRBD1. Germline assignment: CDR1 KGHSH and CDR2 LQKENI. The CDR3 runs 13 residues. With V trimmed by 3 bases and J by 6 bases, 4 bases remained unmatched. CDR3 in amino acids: CASSPTDRGEQYF. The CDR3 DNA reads TGTGCCAGCTCACCTACAGACAGGGGCGAGCAGTACTTC.

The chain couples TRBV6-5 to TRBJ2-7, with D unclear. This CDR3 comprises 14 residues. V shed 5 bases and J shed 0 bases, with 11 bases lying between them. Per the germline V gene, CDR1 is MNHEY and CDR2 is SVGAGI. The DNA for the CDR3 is TGTGCCAGCAGTCTAGAGACCGGCTCCTACGAGCAGTACTTC. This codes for CASSLETGSYEQYF.

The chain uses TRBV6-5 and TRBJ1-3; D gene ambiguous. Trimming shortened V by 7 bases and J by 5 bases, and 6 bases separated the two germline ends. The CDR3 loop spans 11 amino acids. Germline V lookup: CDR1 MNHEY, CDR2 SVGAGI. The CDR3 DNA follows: TGTGCCAGCACGGGGAGAAACACCATATATTTT. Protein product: CASTGRNTIYF.

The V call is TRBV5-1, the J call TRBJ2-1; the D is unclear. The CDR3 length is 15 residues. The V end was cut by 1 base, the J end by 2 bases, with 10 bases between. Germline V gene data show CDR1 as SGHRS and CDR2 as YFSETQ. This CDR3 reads CASSLTVTPYNEQFF. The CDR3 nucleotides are TGCGCCAGCAGCTTGACAGTAACCCCCTACAATGAGCAGTTCTTC. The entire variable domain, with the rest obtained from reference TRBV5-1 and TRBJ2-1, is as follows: KAGVTQTPRYLIKTRGQQVTLSCSPISGHRSVSWYQQTPGQGLQFLFEYFSETQRNKGNFPGRFSGRQFSNSRSEMNVSTLELGDSALYLCASSLTVTPYNEQFFGPGTRLTVL.

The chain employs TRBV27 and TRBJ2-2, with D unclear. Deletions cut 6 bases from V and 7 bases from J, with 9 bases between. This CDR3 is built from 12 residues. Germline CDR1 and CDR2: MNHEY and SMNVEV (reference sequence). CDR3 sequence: CASRIADGELFF. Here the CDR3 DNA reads TGTGCCAGCAGGATAGCTGACGGGGAGCTGTTTTTT.

CDR3 loop: CSVTQGSDQPQHF. In nucleotides, the CDR3 is TGCAGCGTGACTCAGGGTTCGGATCAGCCCCAGCATTTT. The rearrangement joins TRBV29-1 to TRBJ1-5; the D gene is possibly TRBD1 (5 bases). V lost 6 bases and J 5 bases, leaving 14 bases between the germline ends. The CDR3 spans 13 residues. The germline V gene encodes CDR1 SQVTM and CDR2 ANQGSEA.

CDR3: CASSLAGFGSSTDTQYF. The CDR3 bases are TGCGCCAGCAGCTTGGCCGGGTTCGGGTCGAGCACAGATACGCAGTATTTT. The rearrangement uses TRBV5-1 and TRBJ2-3; D is undetermined. The CDR3 has 17 residues. V gave up 0 bases and J gave up 0 bases, with 14 bases separating them. Germline V gene lookup returns CDR1 SGHRS and CDR2 YFSETQ.

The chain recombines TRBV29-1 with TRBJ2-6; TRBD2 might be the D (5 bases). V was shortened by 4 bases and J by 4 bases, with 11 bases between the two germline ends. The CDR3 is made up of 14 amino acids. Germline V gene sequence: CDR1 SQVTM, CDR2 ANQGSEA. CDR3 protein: CSVVASRGANVLTF. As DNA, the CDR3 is TGCAGCGTTGTGGCTAGCCGGGGGGCCAACGTCCTGACTTTC. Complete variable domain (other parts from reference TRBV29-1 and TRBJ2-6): SAVISQKPSRDICQRGTSLTIQCQVDSQVTMMFWYRQQPGQSLTLIATANQGSEATYESGFVIDKFPISRPNLTFSTLTVSNMSPEDSSIYLCSVVASRGANVLTFGAGSRLTVL.

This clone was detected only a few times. CDR3 region: CASSYTRQGADTGELFF. The CDR3 DNA follows: TGTGCCAGCAGTTACACACGACAGGGGGCGGACACCGGGGAGCTGTTTTTT. The chain recombines TRBV6-2 or TRBV6-3 with TRBJ2-2; 10 bases map to TRBD1. Trimming cost V 2 bases and J 3 bases; bases outside gene matches: 6. The length of the CDR3 is 17 residues. Germline lookup yields CDR1 MNHEY and CDR2 SVGEGT.

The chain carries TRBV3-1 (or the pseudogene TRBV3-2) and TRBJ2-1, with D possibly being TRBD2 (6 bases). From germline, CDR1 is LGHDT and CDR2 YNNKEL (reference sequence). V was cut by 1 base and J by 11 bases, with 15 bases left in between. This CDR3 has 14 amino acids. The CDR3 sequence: CASSQGGERAKQFF. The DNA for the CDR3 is TGTGCCAGCAGCCAAGGAGGCGAGCGGGCGAAGCAGTTCTTC.